This T cell receptor beta chain was sequenced during a study of tumor-infiltrating lymphocytes in primary liver carcinoma. Study context: Staging of the tumors gave T1-T3 N0M0, with widths of 4.2 to 10 cm.

Co-extraction of both nucleic acids (RNA and DNA) used about 18-31 mg of unsorted bulk tissue. Trimming cost V 0 bases and J 3 bases; bases outside gene matches: 11. CDR3 length: 18 amino acids. Germline V lookup: CDR1 MNHEY, CDR2 SVGEGT. A primer in the constant region served to generate TCR beta cDNA from 500 ng of total RNA. Modified slightly, ARM-PCR produced TCR beta libraries over three nested multiplex PCR rounds. It was with TRBV1-TRBV30 forward primers and a C-beta reverse primer that the first two PCR rounds were run, at approximately 10 cycles each. TCRdb independently ran MiXCR on the multiplex PCR reads; one entry per CDR3 protein. The sample yields approximately 110,000 distinct CDR3 sequences, roughly three fifths seen once. This clonotype has a handful of counts. No antigen is known for it. Study-wide results and caveats: Paired tumor-adjacent and tumor-blood samples overlapped less than tumor region pairs did.

What was sequenced was liver tumor tissue from sampling region 1. Stated subset: tumor region T1, superior pole. The source of this sequence is a woman aged 55-70 years with primary liver carcinoma and hepatitis B virus infection. The V call is TRBV6-2 or TRBV6-3, the J call TRBJ1-5, with TRBD1 identical over 7 bases. The CDR3 sequence: CASSYSLRTGGANQPQHF. DNA for the CDR3: TGTGCCAGCAGTTACTCGCTAAGGACAGGAGGTGCCAATCAGCCCCAGCATTTT.